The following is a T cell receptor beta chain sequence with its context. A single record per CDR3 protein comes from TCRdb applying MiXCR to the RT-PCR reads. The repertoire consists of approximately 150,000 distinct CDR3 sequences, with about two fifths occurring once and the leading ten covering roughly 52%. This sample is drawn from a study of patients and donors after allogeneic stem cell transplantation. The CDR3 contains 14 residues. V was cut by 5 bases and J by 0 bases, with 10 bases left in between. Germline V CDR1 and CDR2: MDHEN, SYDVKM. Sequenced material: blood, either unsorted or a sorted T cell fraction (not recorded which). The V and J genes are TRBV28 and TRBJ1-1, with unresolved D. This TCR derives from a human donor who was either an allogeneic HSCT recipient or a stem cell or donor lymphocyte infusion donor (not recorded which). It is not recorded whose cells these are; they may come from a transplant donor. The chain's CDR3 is CASSVRALNTEAFF. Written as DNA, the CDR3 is TGTGCCAGCAGTGTGAGAGCGTTGAACACTGAAGCTTTCTTT.